The 24 T cell receptor beta chains below were found in one sample sequenced in a study of OX40 agonist ivuxolimab in advanced cancers. This table comes from immunoSEQ multiplex PCR, and its TCRdb copy is limited to in-frame clones, with some not included. The table records about 70,000 clones, around 80% of them present only once. The input for sequencing was CD4+ or CD8+ T cells sorted from blood, taken in a trial of the OX40 agonist ivuxolimab. All receptors come from an adult with an advanced solid tumor such as melanoma, head and neck, liver or kidney cancer.

The genes are TRBV19 and TRBJ2-2; a possible D gene is TRBD1 (7 bases). Germline CDR1 LNHDA, CDR2 SQIVND (reference sequence). With 2 bases removed from V and 4 bases from J, the gap between germline ends came to 11 bases. This CDR3 region has 15 residues. CDR3 sequence: CASSIRQGGTGELFF. CDR3 coding DNA: TGTGCCAGTAGTATAAGACAGGGAGGCACCGGGGAGCTGTTTTTT.

The chain employs TRBV19 and TRBJ1-1; 7 bases agree with TRBD1. The germline gives CDR1 LNHDA, CDR2 SQIVND (reference sequence). The V and J ends lost 4 bases and 0 bases, in that order; junction bases with no gene match: 11. There are 17 residues in the CDR3. The CDR3 spells CASSTPRDRYLNTEAFF. CDR3 nucleotide sequence: TGTGCCAGTAGTACACCCCGGGACAGATATTTGAACACTGAAGCTTTCTTT.

This chain joins TRBV2 and TRBJ1-3, with D perhaps TRBD1 (5 bases). Trimming shortened V by 7 bases and J by 1 base, and 8 bases separated the two germline ends. This CDR3 comprises 13 residues. Germline CDR1 reads SNHLY; CDR2 reads FYNNEI. The CDR3 DNA follows: TGTGCCAGCACATACAGGTCTGGAAACACCATATATTTT. This encodes CASTYRSGNTIYF.

This chain links TRBV7-2 with TRBJ2-5, with no clear D. Trimming left V 5 bases short and J 7 bases short, with 20 bases between. CDR1 SGHTA and CDR2 FQGNSA come from the germline V gene. The CDR3 sequence is 15 residues long. The CDR3 loop is CASSLNGPLVSTQYF. As DNA, the CDR3 is TGTGCCAGCAGCCTGAACGGGCCCCTTGTCTCGACCCAGTACTTC.

The chain employs TRBV28 and TRBJ2-7, with D hard to call. V was cut by 7 bases and J by 5 bases, with 15 bases left in between. Germline V lookup: CDR1 MDHEN, CDR2 SYDVKM. CDR3 length: 13 residues. CDR3 sequence reads: CASIGWEADEQYF. The CDR3 region has the DNA TGTGCCAGCATCGGTTGGGAAGCCGACGAGCAGTACTTC.

The gene calls are TRBV7-2 and TRBJ2-7; 10 bases are shared with TRBD1. With V trimmed by 5 bases and J by 5 bases, 6 bases remained unmatched. CDR3 length: 14 amino acids. From germline, CDR1 is SGHTA and CDR2 FQGNSA. As DNA, the CDR3 is TGTGCCAGCAGCCTCGGGACAGGGGCCCACGAGCAGTACTTC. This sequence encodes CASSLGTGAHEQYF.

The gene calls are TRBV5-4 and TRBJ1-5; no reliable D call. Deletions cut 4 bases from V and 0 bases from J, with 8 bases between. There are 14 residues in the CDR3. In germline, CDR1 is SGHNT, CDR2 YYREEE (reference sequence). The CDR3 loop reads CASSQEYSNQPQHF. In DNA, the CDR3 is TGTGCCAGCAGCCAAGAATATAGCAATCAGCCCCAGCATTTT.

This clone has just a few counts. J is TRBJ1-2 and V is TRBV7-2; D remains ambiguous. Trimming cost V 7 bases and J 5 bases, with 20 bases left between them. The V gene's germline CDR1 is SGHTA and CDR2 FQGNSA. The CDR3 length is 15 residues. The CDR3 loop reads CASNPLESGQYGYTF. The CDR3 DNA is TGTGCCAGCAACCCCCTAGAATCCGGGCAGTATGGCTACACCTTC. Combining the CDR3 with reference TRBV7-2 and TRBJ1-2 gives the whole variable domain GAGVSQSPSNKVTEKGKDVELRCDPISGHTALYWYRQSLGQGLEFLIYFQGNSAPDKSGLPSDRFSAERTGGSVSTLTIQRTQQEDSAVYLCASNPLESGQYGYTFGSGTRLTVV.

The rearrangement uses TRBV4-1 and TRBJ1-6; D gene uncertain. CDR1 is MGHRA, CDR2 YSYEKL, per germline. CDR3 length: 13 residues. V was clipped by 0 bases and J by 10 bases, with 7 bases between them. CDR3 region: CASSQDGVSPLHF. In nucleotides, the CDR3 is TGCGCCAGCAGCCAAGACGGGGTCTCACCCCTCCACTTT.

This rearrangement joins TRBV5-1 to TRBJ1-6; D remains unclear. The CDR3 is 15 amino acids. CDR1 and CDR2 (germline): SGHRS, YFSETQ. V lost 4 bases and J lost 5, with 13 bases in between. This CDR3 is CASSRLGPDNSPLHF. The CDR3 DNA sequence: TGCGCCAGCAGCCGGCTCGGACCGGATAATTCACCCCTCCACTTT.

About this clone itself: Other DNA sequences in the sample encode the same CDR3. V and J are TRBV7-9 and TRBJ2-2; D perhaps matches TRBD2 (6 bases). Germline V lookup: CDR1 SEHNR, CDR2 FQNEAQ (reference sequence). V gave up 3 bases and J gave up 3 bases, with 8 bases separating them. The CDR3 covers 14 residues. The CDR3 DNA is TGTGCCAGCAGCTTGGGACTTGACACCGGGGAGCTGTTTTTT. This translates into CASSLGLDTGELFF.

Worth noting for this clone: The sample contains more than one DNA sequence encoding this CDR3. The chain employs TRBV5-5 and TRBJ1-1; TRBD1 matches at 8 bases. Germline-derived CDR1 and CDR2 are SGHKS and YYEKEE (reference sequence). V lost 7 bases to trimming and J lost 3 bases; unmatched junction nucleotides: 2. This CDR3 is built from 12 residues. CDR3 DNA: TGTGCCAGCGGACAGGGCTACACTGAAGCTTTCTTT. Its protein product is CASGQGYTEAFF.

The gene calls are TRBV7-9 and TRBJ2-7; D ambiguous. CDR1 SEHNR and CDR2 FQNEAQ come from the germline V gene (reference sequence). V lost 5 bases and J lost 0, with 5 bases in between. The CDR3 length is 12 residues. The CDR3 bases are TGTGCCAGCAGCGATAGCTCCTACGAGCAGTACTTC. Its protein product is CASSDSSYEQYF. Using reference TRBV7-9 and TRBJ2-7 for the parts outside the CDR3, the full variable domain is DTGVSQNPRHKITKRGQNVTFRCDPISEHNRLYWYRQTLGQGPEFLTYFQNEAQLEKSRLLSDRFSAERPKGSFSTLEIQRTEQGDSAMYLCASSDSSYEQYFGPGTRLTVT.

This clone appeared a single time. The V and J genes are TRBV30 and TRBJ1-3; D unclear. The CDR3 totals 16 residues. CDR1 is GTSNPN, CDR2 SVGIG, per germline (reference sequence). V was trimmed by 3 bases and J by 2 bases, leaving 17 bases between them. The CDR3: CAWSPGGIGAGNTIYF. DNA for the CDR3: TGTGCCTGGAGCCCGGGTGGGATAGGTGCTGGAAACACCATATATTTT.

This chain uses TRBV13 with TRBJ2-2, with TRBD2 matching over 11 bases. The CDR3 extends over 16 amino acids. V lost 1 base to trimming and J lost 7 bases; unmatched junction nucleotides: 5. Germline V CDR1 and CDR2: PRHDT, FYEKMQ (reference sequence). The CDR3 region is CASSLVTSGKSGELFF. CDR3 in DNA: TGTGCCAGCAGCTTAGTGACTAGCGGGAAAAGCGGGGAGCTGTTTTTT.

The chain uses TRBV27 and TRBJ2-2; D possibly corresponds to TRBD2 (6 bases). Germline V CDR1 and CDR2: MNHEY, SMNVEV (reference sequence). This CDR3 spans 14 amino acids. V was shortened by 5 bases and J by 5 bases, with 12 bases between the two germline ends. Written as DNA, the CDR3 is TGTGCCAGCAGTACCTTAAGCGGGACCGGGGAGCTGTTTTTT. Encoded protein: CASSTLSGTGELFF.

This clone came up many times. V and J are TRBV28 and TRBJ2-3; D gene uncertain. Germline V lookup: CDR1 MDHEN, CDR2 SYDVKM. CDR3 size: 12 residues. The V gene lost 6 bases and the J gene lost 8 bases, with 12 bases spanning the gap. CDR3 nucleotides: TGTGCCAGCAGCCTTCTTCGCGGTACGCAGTATTTT. Translation gives CASSLLRGTQYF.

This clone was counted only a few times. This chain uses TRBV4-1 with TRBJ2-3; no reliable D call. The V gene lost 0 bases and the J gene lost 1 base, with 8 bases spanning the gap. The length of the CDR3 is 15 residues. The germline V gene encodes CDR1 MGHRA and CDR2 YSYEKL. As DNA, the CDR3 is TGCGCCAGCAGCCAAGATAGTAGGGGCACAGATACGCAGTATTTT. It translates to CASSQDSRGTDTQYF.

The chain's CDR3 is CASSDRINYGYTF. DNA of the CDR3: TGTGCCAGCAGTGACAGGATTAACTATGGCTACACCTTC. V usage is TRBV6-1 and J usage is TRBJ1-2; no firm D call. Germline assignment: CDR1 MNHNS and CDR2 SASEGT. CDR3 length: 13 residues. The V end lost 3 bases, the J end lost 1 base, and 6 bases lay between the germline ends.

The chain links TRBV2 to TRBJ2-7; D not resolved. Germline CDR1 reads SNHLY; CDR2 reads FYNNEI. CDR3 length: 14 residues. Trimming took off 2 bases at V and 3 bases at J, with 11 bases between the two ends. CDR3 region: CASSEIGEFYEQYF. CDR3 coding DNA: TGTGCCAGCAGTGAAATCGGCGAGTTCTACGAGCAGTACTTC. The entire variable domain, with the rest obtained from reference TRBV2 and TRBJ2-7, is as follows: EPEVTQTPSHQVTQMGQEVILRCVPISNHLYFYWYRQILGQKVEFLVSFYNNEISEKSEIFDDQFSVERPDGSNFTLKIRSTKLEDSAMYFCASSEIGEFYEQYFGPGTRLTVT.

This clone was counted a single time. The chain recombines TRBV19 with TRBJ2-1; D gene unclear. Germline V lookup: CDR1 LNHDA, CDR2 SQIVND (reference sequence). This CDR3 is 13 amino acids long. V lost 1 base and J 6 bases, leaving 7 bases between the germline ends. As DNA, the CDR3 is TGTGCCAGTAGTATAGGTCATGGCAATGAGCAGTTCTTC. Translating it yields CASSIGHGNEQFF. Variable domain in full (rest from reference TRBV19 and TRBJ2-1): DGGITQSPKYLFRKEGQNVTLSCEQNLNHDAMYWYRQDPGQGLRLIYYSQIVNDFQKGDIAEGYSVSREKKESFPLTVTSAQKNPTAFYLCASSIGHGNEQFFGPGTRLTVL.

A remark on this clone: Other DNA sequences from this sample encode an identical CDR3 as well. The chain links TRBV28 to TRBJ2-5; unclear D gene. Trimming removed 5 bases from V and 4 bases from J, with 17 bases in between. The CDR3 length is 15 residues. Germline lookup yields CDR1 MDHEN and CDR2 SYDVKM. The CDR3 DNA sequence: TGTGCCAGCAGTACCCAGAAACAAGGACGAGAGACCCAGTACTTC. Protein sequence: CASSTQKQGRETQYF.

V is TRBV5-1 and J is TRBJ2-1; D unclear. Germline assignment: CDR1 SGHRS and CDR2 YFSETQ. This CDR3 region has 15 residues. V lost 4 bases to trimming and J lost 0 bases, with 11 bases between them. The CDR3 sequence is CASSPDSSSYNEQFF. The CDR3 region has the DNA TGCGCCAGCAGCCCCGACTCGAGCTCCTACAATGAGCAGTTCTTC.

This rearrangement joins TRBV28 to TRBJ2-5; 7 positions match TRBD1. There are 16 residues in the CDR3. Unmatched junction bases numbered 15, after V lost 6 bases and J lost 5 bases. CDR1 is MDHEN, CDR2 SYDVKM, per germline. DNA of the CDR3: TGTGCCAGCAGCAAGAGGGACAGAGGGTTTCGGGAGACCCAGTACTTC. Amino acid sequence: CASSKRDRGFRETQYF.